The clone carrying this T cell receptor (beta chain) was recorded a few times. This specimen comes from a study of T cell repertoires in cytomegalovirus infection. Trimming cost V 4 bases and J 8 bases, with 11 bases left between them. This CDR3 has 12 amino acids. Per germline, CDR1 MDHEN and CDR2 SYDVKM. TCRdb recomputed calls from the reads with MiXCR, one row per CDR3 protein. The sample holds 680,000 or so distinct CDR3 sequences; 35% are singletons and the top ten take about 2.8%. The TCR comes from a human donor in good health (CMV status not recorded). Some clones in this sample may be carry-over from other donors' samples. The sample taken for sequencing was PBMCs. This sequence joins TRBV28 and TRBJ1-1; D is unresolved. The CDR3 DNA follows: TGTGCCAGCAGTTCCCTCCCGAAAGAAGCTTTCTTT. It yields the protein CASSSLPKEAFF.